This T cell receptor beta chain was found in a study of beta chain features in type 1 diabetes listed by TCRdb under 2018. For the study in its entirety: Mean age, gender distribution, total cell number and subset yield were not different between patients and healthy donors. The study compared TCRB repertoires of sorted circulating CD4+ T cell subsets between recently diagnosed type 1 diabetes patients and matched healthy donors. Regulatory and stem cell-like memory subsets were isolated from only 8 patients and roughly 8 healthy donors, whereas naive and central memory subsets came from all 30 or so donors. A total of some 100,000,000 sorted cells were examined across all samples, and the number of cells per subset was strongly correlated with RNA yield.

Regarding this clone: Its specific antigen is unknown. No clone much larger than this one lies a single base away; base qualities are absent.

The entire isolated RNA was reverse transcribed using the High Capacity cDNA Reverse Transcription Kit, and thus expressed TCRB transcripts were sequenced. Deep immunoSEQ sequencing was performed on naive, central memory and regulatory T cell samples, with an average of approximately 3.9 million total reads per sample. Sorted cells were lysed in RLT buffer and RNA was extracted with DNase-treated RNeasy Micro or Mini kits, depending on cell number. Each cell subset was processed on its own to prevent cross-contamination, while patient and healthy donor samples were processed together. The immunoSEQ multiplex PCR was used to amplify TCRB sequences from cDNA, yielding 87-bp fragments that span the CDR3 region. Sequencing of the amplicons was performed on the Illumina HiSeq platform. The authors' pipeline ran thus. Synthetic template baselines were used to correct PCR bias computationally, reads within Hamming distance 2 were collapsed, and singletons that could not be merged were discarded. Reads were aligned against IMGT so that V, D and J genes, CDR3 length and insertions or deletions at six rearrangement sites could be assigned. Within each subset, clonotype counts were normalized to the number of sorted cells before true diversity and Gini coefficients were calculated with the tcR R package. The overlap coefficient, calculated on TCRB nucleotide sequences, was used to measure repertoire sharing. Out-of-frame TCRB sequences from naive cells were analyzed to stand in for the pre-selection repertoire. TCRdb provides this immuneACCESS table in a form limited to in-frame rearrangements. Some clones are lacking; in checked studies, under half of them reflect an unresolved V gene, and why the rest are absent is not known. That table supplies the V and J calls and clone size; D and trimming were determined from the DNA. Across this sample there are more than 250,000 clones, with 20% seen only once. The ten largest clones take up less than 0.03% of the sample.

The germline V gene encodes CDR1 MNHNY and CDR2 SVGAGI (reference sequence). From the cysteine up to the phenylalanine, the CDR3 has a length of 13 residues. Only the CDR3 portion is preserved as DNA: 39 bases, with reading frame beginning at the first base. Between the V and J ends, shortened by 7 bases and 1 base respectively, the junction contains 10 bases. Each donor gave one peripheral blood draw, averaging about 120 mL, which was collected into heparinised tubes. Naive, central memory, regulatory and stem cell-like memory CD4+ T cells were sorted on a BD FACSAria II using a panel including CD45RO, CCR7, CD25, CD127, CD95 and CD27. All sorted populations exceeded 95% purity. PBMCs were isolated right away by Lymphoprep density gradient centrifugation and were stained directly, without culture. So that batch effects would be minimized, each experiment stained and sorted samples in pairs, pairing one healthy donor with one patient.

Beyond this particular receptor, the publication reports: PCR may preferentially amplify shorter templates, but because patient and control samples were amplified and corrected together, any resulting skew would affect both groups equally. A moderate but significant shortening of TCRB CDR3 length was observed in type 1 diabetes patients in all four CD4+ subsets. Naive, central memory and regulatory TCRB repertoires appeared to be more similar among patients than among healthy donors. At VDJ recombination sites, type 1 diabetes patients had fewer insertions and more deleted nucleotides, which implies abnormalities in thymic rearrangement. Because cDNA was sequenced instead of genomic DNA, highly expressing activated cells could be over-represented, though the groups showed no difference in activation or CD3 levels. Only small numbers of individuals were included in the HLA sub-analyses, which left unresolved whether HLA type had any influence on TCRB rearrangement.

This sequence originates from a woman between 40 and 55 years old with type 1 diabetes. The rearrangement combines TRBV6-6 with TRBJ2-5, with TRBD1 perhaps the D gene, on 5 matching bases. Sequenced: naive CD4+ T cells from blood. Sample cell subset or site, as interpreted from the label and publication: true naive CD4+ T cells. The CDR3 corresponds to CASNRGIQETQYF. The DNA sequence follows: TGTGCCAGCAATAGGGGAATCCAAGAGACCCAGTACTTC.